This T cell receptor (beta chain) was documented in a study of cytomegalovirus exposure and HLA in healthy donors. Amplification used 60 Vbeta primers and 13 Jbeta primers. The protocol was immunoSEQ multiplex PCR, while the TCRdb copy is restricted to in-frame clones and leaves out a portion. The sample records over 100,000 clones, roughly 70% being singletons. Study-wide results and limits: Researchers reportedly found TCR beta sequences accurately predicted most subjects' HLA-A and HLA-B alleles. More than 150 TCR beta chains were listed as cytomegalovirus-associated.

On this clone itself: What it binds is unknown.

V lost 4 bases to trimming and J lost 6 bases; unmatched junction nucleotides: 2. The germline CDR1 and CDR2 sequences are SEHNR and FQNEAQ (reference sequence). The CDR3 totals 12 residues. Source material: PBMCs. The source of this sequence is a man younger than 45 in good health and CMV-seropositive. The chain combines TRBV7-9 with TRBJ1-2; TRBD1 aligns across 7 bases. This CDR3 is CASSSQGDGYTF. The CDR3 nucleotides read TGTGCCAGCAGCTCGCAGGGGGATGGCTACACCTTC.